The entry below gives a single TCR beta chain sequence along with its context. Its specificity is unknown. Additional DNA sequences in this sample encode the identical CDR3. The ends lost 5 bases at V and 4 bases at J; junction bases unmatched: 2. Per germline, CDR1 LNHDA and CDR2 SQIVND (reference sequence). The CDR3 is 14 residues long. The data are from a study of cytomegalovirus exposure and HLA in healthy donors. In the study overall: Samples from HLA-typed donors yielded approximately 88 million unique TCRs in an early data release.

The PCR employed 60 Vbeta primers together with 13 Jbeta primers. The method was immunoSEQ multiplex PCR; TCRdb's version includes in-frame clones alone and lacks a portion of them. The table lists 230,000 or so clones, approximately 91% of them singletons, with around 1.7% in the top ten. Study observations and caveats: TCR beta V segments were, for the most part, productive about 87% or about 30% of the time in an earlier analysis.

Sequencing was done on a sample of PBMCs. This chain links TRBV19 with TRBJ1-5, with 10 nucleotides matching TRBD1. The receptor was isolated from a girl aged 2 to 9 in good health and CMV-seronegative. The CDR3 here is CASSGQGGNQPQHF. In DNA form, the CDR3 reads TGTGCCAGTAGTGGACAGGGGGGAAATCAGCCCCAGCATTTT.